This T cell receptor (beta chain) derives from a study of cytomegalovirus exposure and HLA in healthy donors. Between the trimmed V and J ends, which lost 1 base and 4 bases, there was a span of 16 bases. Per the germline V gene, CDR1 is SGHTA and CDR2 is FQGNSA. The CDR3 sequence is 16 residues long. PCR used 60 Vbeta primers and 13 Jbeta primers. Assay: immunoSEQ multiplex PCR; the TCRdb copy retains only in-frame clones and omits some. The sample includes approximately 97,000 clones, around three quarters of them seen just once. The gene calls are TRBV7-2 and TRBJ1-2; D possibly corresponds to TRBD1 (5 bases). The source is a male donor in good health and CMV-seropositive. Source material: PBMCs. The CDR3 sequence: CASSLERYSRGYGYTF. The DNA of the CDR3 is TGTGCCAGCAGCTTAGAGAGATATAGTAGGGGCTATGGCTACACCTTC. Drawing the rest from reference TRBV7-2 and TRBJ1-2, the complete variable domain is GAGVSQSPSNKVTEKGKDVELRCDPISGHTALYWYRQSLGQGLEFLIYFQGNSAPDKSGLPSDRFSAERTGGSVSTLTIQRTQQEDSAVYLCASSLERYSRGYGYTFGSGTRLTVV.